This T cell receptor beta chain was recovered during a study of blood T cell repertoires in COVID-19. Study in general: There were acute and convalescent COVID-19 samples, and they came from the United States, Italy and Spain. T cells, B-cell-depleted T cells, or PBMCs provided the cDNA or gDNA that served as material.

Measured with immunoSEQ multiplex PCR; TCRdb has only the in-frame clones, and not every one. The sample lists some 100,000 clones; about 74% were seen once. The CDR3 covers 13 residues. Germline CDR1 reads MNHEY; CDR2 reads SVGEGT. Unmatched junction bases numbered 6, after V lost 5 bases and J lost 6 bases. The sequence derives from a man between 65 and 85 years old with acute or convalescent COVID-19. Sequenced material: peripheral blood. The chain uses TRBV6-2 or TRBV6-3 and TRBJ1-2; 7 bases are shared with TRBD1. CDR3 sequence reads: CASSPRQGHGYTF. CDR3 nucleotide sequence: TGTGCCAGCAGTCCCCGACAGGGCCATGGCTACACCTTC.